The T cell receptor beta chain described here comes from a study of blood T cell repertoires in COVID-19. Germline CDR1 is SQVTM and CDR2 is ANQGSEA. V lost 3 bases to trimming and J lost 2 bases, with 23 bases between them. The CDR3 spans 17 residues. Seattle patients were enrolled while actively infected and followed longitudinally. In the original workflow: Scientists estimated how many nucleated cells there were by amplifying reference gene primers. Repertoires were generated with immunoSEQ multiplex PCR, while TCRdb's copy carries only in-frame clones and drops some. V and J calls and clone size follow that table, whereas D and trimming were derived from the DNA. In the table there are 250,000 to 300,000 clones, about 90% of which are singletons.

Sample: peripheral blood. The rearrangement links TRBV29-1 to TRBJ2-7, with D possibly TRBD1 on 5 matching bases. The receptor comes from a woman in her 70s with COVID-19, enrolled during active disease. The CDR3 is CSVDLPFSRSGTYEQYF. The CDR3 DNA is TGCAGCGTTGATCTCCCCTTCTCGAGGTCAGGGACCTACGAGCAGTACTTC.